These T cell receptor beta chains were read from a single sample in a study of read filtering for tumor transcriptome and immune sequencing. TCRdb reprocessed the reads via MiXCR and lists one record per CDR3 protein. This sample has approximately 140,000 distinct CDR3 sequences, with under 15% found just once. The material sequenced was a population of CD138-negative cells sorted from bone marrow. These receptors all stem from a donor at least 40 years old with multiple myeloma. Each CDR3 is given with its conserved first and last residue. A D gene is named only where the DNA matches it firmly. Some rows mark clone size as missing; the rest say once, few, many or name a class of expanded clone.

j_call: TRBJ2-6
v_call: TRBV18
d_call: TRBD1
clone_size: many
cdr3_nt: TGTGCCAGCTCACCACCGGGACAGAGCTCTGGGGCCAACGTCCTGACTTTC
cdr3_aa: CASSPPGQSSGANVLTF

j_call: TRBJ2-7
v_call: TRBV7-8
d_call: -
clone_size: many
cdr3_nt: TGTGCCAGCAGCTTAGCTCGGCCGGGCTACGAGCAGTACTTC
cdr3_aa: CASSLARPGYEQYF

j_call: TRBJ1-1
v_call: TRBV12-3/TRBV12-4
d_call: -
clone_size: -
cdr3_nt: TGCGCCAGCAGCACCCAGGGGACTGAAGCTCTCTTT
cdr3_aa: CASSTQGTEALF

j_call: TRBJ1-1
v_call: TRBV12-5
d_call: TRBD1
clone_size: many
cdr3_nt: TGTGCTAGTGGTTCCCTAAAGACAGGGTCGGTCACTGAAGCTTTCTTT
cdr3_aa: CASGSLKTGSVTEAFF

j_call: TRBJ2-7
v_call: TRBV29-1
d_call: TRBD1
clone_size: many
cdr3_nt: TGCAGCGTCACGGGACAGGGGGGAAACTCCTACGAGCAGTACTTC
cdr3_aa: CSVTGQGGNSYEQYF

j_call: TRBJ2-1
v_call: TRBV12-3/TRBV12-4
d_call: -
clone_size: many
cdr3_nt: TGTGCCAGCAGCTTAGGTTTGTACAATGAGCAGTTCTTC
cdr3_aa: CASSLGLYNEQFF

j_call: TRBJ1-1
v_call: TRBV15
d_call: -
clone_size: few
cdr3_nt: TGTGCCACCAGCAGAGTCGGTACTGAAGCTTTCTTT
cdr3_aa: CATSRVGTEAFF

j_call: TRBJ2-5
v_call: TRBV24-1
d_call: -
clone_size: -
cdr3_nt: TGTGCCACCAGTCAACAGGGCACTAGACGAGAGACCCAGTACTTC
cdr3_aa: CATSQQGTRRETQYF

j_call: TRBJ2-1
v_call: TRBV5-8
d_call: -
clone_size: many
cdr3_nt: TGTGCCAGCAGCTTCTCTTCTCTCGGGGGCGATGAGCAGTTCTTC
cdr3_aa: CASSFSSLGGDEQFF

j_call: TRBJ2-1
v_call: TRBV7-9
d_call: TRBD2
clone_size: many
cdr3_nt: TGTGCCAGCAGCTCCTCCGGGGGGTTAGCGCAATACAATGAGCAGTTCTTC
cdr3_aa: CASSSSGGLAQYNEQFF

j_call: TRBJ2-1
v_call: TRBV20-1
d_call: -
clone_size: many
cdr3_nt: TGCAGTGCTATTGGGGTGGAGACCTACAATGAGCAGTTCTTC
cdr3_aa: CSAIGVETYNEQFF

j_call: TRBJ1-2
v_call: TRBV4-3
d_call: TRBD1
clone_size: many
cdr3_nt: TGCGCCAGCAGCCAAGAACAGGGGGCGCTTGCGGATGGCTACACCTTC
cdr3_aa: CASSQEQGALADGYTF

j_call: TRBJ1-1
v_call: TRBV18
d_call: -
clone_size: many
cdr3_nt: TGTGCCAGCTCAGGGGCGGTTAACACTGAAGCTTTCTTT
cdr3_aa: CASSGAVNTEAFF

j_call: TRBJ1-2
v_call: TRBV19
d_call: TRBD1
clone_size: many
cdr3_nt: TGTGCCAGTAGCTGGACAGGGACTAGTACGTTTGGCTACACCTTC
cdr3_aa: CASSWTGTSTFGYTF

j_call: TRBJ2-5
v_call: TRBV6-1
d_call: TRBD2
clone_size: few
cdr3_nt: TGTGCCAGCAGTGTAGCGGGTACAAAGGGGGAGACCCAGTACTTC
cdr3_aa: CASSVAGTKGETQYF

j_call: TRBJ2-1
v_call: TRBV7-2
d_call: -
clone_size: many
cdr3_nt: TGTGCCAGCAGCTTAGCCCGTCTTGGCTACAATGAGCAGTTCTTC
cdr3_aa: CASSLARLGYNEQFF

j_call: TRBJ2-7
v_call: TRBV12-3/TRBV12-4
d_call: -
clone_size: many
cdr3_nt: TGTGCCAGCAGTGAACTGGGGTTTTCCTACGAGCAGTACTTC
cdr3_aa: CASSELGFSYEQYF

j_call: TRBJ2-1
v_call: TRBV10-3
d_call: TRBD1
clone_size: many
cdr3_nt: TGTGCCATCAGTTCGGACAGGGCCTACAATGAGCAGTTCTTC
cdr3_aa: CAISSDRAYNEQFF